Listed here is a single T cell receptor beta chain. The specificity of this receptor is unknown. Base-call qualities are not available, and no considerably larger clone is one nucleotide away. TCRbeta CDR3 regions were amplified from genomic DNA using the immunoSEQ Assay, a bias-controlled multiplex PCR. The paper's data handling went like this. The number of nucleated cells in each sample was estimated by amplification of reference gene primers within the assay. To quantify the absolute abundance of each unique TCRbeta CDR3 rearrangement, sequence reads were collapsed and filtered. For each sample, productive Simpson clonality was calculated by taking the square root of Simpson's diversity index across productive rearrangements. TCRdb stores this immuneACCESS table with in-frame sequences only. Part of the clones is absent; in the studies checked, under half of the shortfall reflects unresolved V genes, and no reason is known for the rest. From that table come the V and J calls and clone size; the DNA was used to work out D and trimming. The sample table records 65,000 to 90,000 clones; about 86% of these occur just once. The top ten clonotypes cover approximately 6.3% of the sample.

At one collaborating source in Seattle, patients were enrolled during active infection and were followed longitudinally through the course of disease. Collaborating institutions collected whole blood in K2EDTA tubes following their own protocols. Collaborator samples were shipped for TCRbeta analysis as frozen whole blood, isolated PBMCs, or DNA extracted from either sample type. These data belong to a study of blood T cell repertoires in COVID-19 (dated by TCRdb to 2019 to 2021). Concerning the study at large: Collaborator samples came from the United States, Italy and Spain and covered acute and convalescent phases of COVID-19. The material from the prospective study consisted of cDNA or gDNA derived from T cells, B-cell-depleted T cells, or PBMCs. The dataset comprised deeply sampled blood TCRbeta repertoires from subjects exposed to, actively infected with, or recovered from COVID-19. A freely available public database, intended as a resource for researchers studying the immune response to SARS-CoV-2, is where the repertoires were released. Samples came from the ongoing ImmuneRACE study (first 160 participants) plus 1,254 subjects from 6 global collaborators. Sample metadata almost always included a de-identified subject ID, COVID-19 status, age in years and sex. HLA class I and class II types, where available, came from metadata supplied by the sample provider rather than from assay-based typing. The investigation overall reported the following: How much clinical and demographic metadata was included differed by source and by participant, and the metadata was provided uncurated.

The trim is 3 bases for V and 4 bases for J, with a gap of 13 bases between the germline ends. According to the germline V gene (reference sequence), CDR1 reads SGHNT and CDR2 reads YYREEE. From cysteine to phenylalanine, the CDR3 is 14 amino acids long. The entry retains the CDR3 DNA only, 42 bases that are in frame from base 1. The rearranged segments are TRBV5-4 and TRBJ1-2; tentative D gene TRBD1, with 6 bases matching. The receptor's source is a man older than 75 with COVID-19, enrolled during active disease. The sequenced sample was peripheral blood. This receptor carries the CDR3 CASSSTGSFYGYTF. In nucleotides, the sequence is TGTGCCAGCAGCTCGACAGGTTCCTTCTATGGCTACACCTTC.